The 22 T cell receptor beta chains listed next were all sequenced from one sample in a study of T cells in Graves' hyperthyroidism and ophthalmopathy. RNA transcripts yielded amplified TCR beta CDR3 regions. Initially, a first-round RT-PCR of the TCR CDR3 employed the HTBI primer set. TCRdb analysed the multiplex PCR reads with MiXCR anew, one entry per CDR3 protein. The sample holds about 290,000 distinct CDR3 sequences, 13% seen once. Material: blood. All receptors come from a woman aged 25 to 39 with Graves' hyperthyroidism that later progressed to Graves' ophthalmopathy.

In its sample, this clonotype was seen many times. This chain joins TRBV7-6 and TRBJ1-1; 7 bases are shared with TRBD1. The CDR3 runs to 12 residues. The germline CDR1 and CDR2 sequences are SGHVS and FNYEAQ. The V segment lost 5 bases and the J segment 7 bases; nucleotides outside the gene matches: 4. CDR3 DNA sequence: TGTGCCAGCAGCCGACAGGGTCATGAAGCTTTCTTT. Its protein product is CASSRQGHEAFF.

In this sample, this clonotype turned up many times. The chain links TRBV7-8 to TRBJ2-5, with 9 bases aligning to TRBD2. J was trimmed by 4 bases and V by 1 base; bases with no gene match: 13. The CDR3 contains 18 residues. CDR1 SGHVS and CDR2 FQNEAQ come from the germline V gene. In DNA form, the CDR3 reads TGTGCCAGCAGCTTAGGGTCAGCTAGCGGGAAAGGAGGAGAGACCCAGTACTTC. Translation: CASSLGSASGKGGETQYF.

This clonotype has more than one count but fewer than ten. The gene calls are TRBV29-1 and TRBJ2-7; D might be TRBD2 (5 bases). CDR1 and CDR2 (germline): SQVTM, ANQGSEA. The CDR3 contains 12 residues. The germline V and J ends were trimmed by 0 bases and 5 bases, with 8 bases remaining between them. The CDR3 sequence is CSVEESGNEQYF. In nucleotides, the CDR3 is TGCAGCGTTGAAGAGTCGGGGAACGAGCAGTACTTC.

This clonotype was seen at least ten times. CDR3 residues: CASSQGDSPGELFF. The CDR3 DNA follows: TGTGCCAGCAGCCAAGGGGACAGTCCCGGGGAGCTGTTTTTT. The chain uses TRBV4-2 and TRBJ2-2; 7 positions agree with TRBD1. The CDR3 runs to 14 residues. The V gene's germline CDR1 is LGHNA and CDR2 YNFKEQ. Losses at the gene ends were 1 base for V and 6 bases for J; bases not matched to a gene: 2.

The sample holds many counts of this clonotype. The chain uses TRBV30 and TRBJ1-5; TRBD1 matches at 10 bases. Germline V gene sequence: CDR1 GTSNPN, CDR2 SVGIG (reference sequence). This CDR3 contains 15 residues. Unmatched junction bases numbered 7, after V lost 2 bases and J lost 6 bases. DNA of the CDR3: TGTGCCTGGAGTCCGGGACAGGGGCTGGGTCAGCCCCAGCATTTT. Translation gives CAWSPGQGLGQPQHF.

The V and J genes are TRBV19 and TRBJ2-5, with TRBD2 identical over 14 bases. The CDR3 has 16 amino acids. The V gene's germline CDR1 is LNHDA and CDR2 SQIVND (reference sequence). J was trimmed by 2 bases and V by 6 bases; bases with no gene match: 5. The CDR3 sequence is CASRRTSGRSQETQYF. Written as DNA, the CDR3 is TGTGCCAGTAGAAGGACTAGCGGGAGGTCGCAAGAGACCCAGTACTTC.

This clonotype was seen a few times. This chain links TRBV7-9 with TRBJ2-1, with 9 bases matching TRBD1. The CDR3 is made up of 16 amino acids. J gave up 2 bases and V 7 bases, and 9 bases lay outside the gene matches. Germline V lookup: CDR1 SEHNR, CDR2 FQNEAQ (reference sequence). The CDR3 region is CASNSPGQGTYNEQFF. CDR3 DNA: TGTGCCAGCAATTCTCCGGGACAGGGTACCTACAATGAGCAGTTCTTC.

There are many counts of this clonotype. This chain joins TRBV6-6 and TRBJ2-7; 8 positions agree with TRBD2. This CDR3 is 15 amino acids long. V trimming: 4 bases; J trimming: 4 bases; junction bases outside the gene matches: 9. Germline values: CDR1 MNHNY, CDR2 SVGAGI (reference sequence). DNA for the CDR3: TGTGCCAGCAGTTCCACGACTAGCGCTGGTTACGAGCAGTACTTC. This translates into CASSSTTSAGYEQYF.

In regard to this clonotype: A much larger clone differs by one base, so this may be a read error. The chain joins TRBV12-3 or TRBV12-4 to TRBJ2-5; D might be TRBD1 or TRBD2, each matching 5 bases. The ends were cut back, 5 bases at V and 0 bases at J, with 13 bases in the middle. The CDR3 sequence is 15 residues long. CDR3 amino acids: CASSISWGYQETQYF. The DNA for the CDR3 is TGTGCCAGCAGTATATCGTGGGGGTACCAAGAGACCCAGTACTTC.

This clonotype showed up many times. The gene calls are TRBV4-3 and TRBJ1-1; the D is unclear. V dropped 0 bases and J dropped 1 base, with 12 bases sitting between them. Germline loops: CDR1 LGHNA, CDR2 YSLEER. CDR3 length: 16 residues. Written as DNA, the CDR3 is TGCGCCAGCAGCCAAGATCGGACCTCAAGGAACACTGAAGCTTTCTTT. Translation: CASSQDRTSRNTEAFF.

This clonotype was recorded many times. V usage is TRBV3-1 and J usage is TRBJ2-7; D uncertain. The CDR3 runs to 13 residues. The V gene lost 2 bases and the J gene lost 3 bases, with 8 bases spanning the gap. Looked up from germline, CDR1 is LGHDT and CDR2 is YNNKEL (reference sequence). The CDR3, as DNA: TGTGCCAGCAGCCAAAGCGAACTCTACGAGCAGTACTTC. This gives the protein CASSQSELYEQYF.

This clonotype was recorded many times. This chain connects TRBV18 to TRBJ1-6, with TRBD1 matching 7 bases. The V segment lost 5 bases and the J segment 3 bases; nucleotides outside the gene matches: 7. Germline assignment: CDR1 KGHSH and CDR2 LQKENI. The CDR3 extends over 16 amino acids. As DNA, the CDR3 is TGTGCCAGCTCAAAGTGGGACAGACTCTATAATTCACCCCTCCACTTT. The encoded protein is CASSKWDRLYNSPLHF.

The table lists this clonotype with many counts. This chain connects TRBV20-1 to TRBJ2-2; maybe TRBD1 (5 bases). Germline assignment: CDR1 DFQATT and CDR2 SNEGSKA (reference sequence). The CDR3 length is 13 residues. V dropped 5 bases and J dropped 5 bases, with 12 bases sitting between them. The CDR3 DNA reads TGCAGTGCTGCAGGGCGTGGGACCGGGGAGCTGTTTTTT. It encodes CSAAGRGTGELFF.

This clonotype occurred many times. The J gene is TRBJ2-5, the V gene TRBV12-3 or TRBV12-4, with a tentative D call TRBD2 (5 bases). Trimming cost V 3 bases and J 7 bases, with 12 bases left between them. This CDR3 has 13 amino acids. Here the CDR3 reads CASSFSEEGTQYF. CDR3 bases: TGTGCCAGCAGTTTCAGCGAAGAGGGGACCCAGTACTTC.

This clonotype appeared many times. V is TRBV4-1 and J is TRBJ2-1, with 12 bases fitting TRBD1. Germline V gene data show CDR1 as MGHRA and CDR2 as YSYEKL. V gave up 3 bases and J gave up 8 bases; unmatched junction bases: 11. This CDR3 is 17 amino acids long. CDR3 loop: CASSHRAGTGGLYEQFF. The CDR3 DNA reads as TGCGCCAGCAGCCACCGAGCCGGGACAGGGGGCTTGTATGAGCAGTTCTTC.

J is TRBJ2-1 and V is TRBV7-2; D unresolved. This CDR3 contains 13 residues. CDR1 is SGHTA and CDR2 is FQGNSA in the germline V gene. The V end was cut by 3 bases, the J end by 4 bases, with 7 bases between. CDR3 DNA: TGTGCCAGCAGCTTGAACGCGTACAATGAGCAGTTCTTC. Translating gives CASSLNAYNEQFF.

The chain is built from TRBV10-3 and TRBJ1-5; D not certain. This CDR3 spans 17 amino acids. The V and J ends lost 2 bases and 5 bases respectively, with 19 bases between them. Germline V gene sequence: CDR1 ENHRY, CDR2 SYGVKD. CDR3 DNA: TGTGCCATCAGTGAGGGTTCTTATTTAAGGGCCGATCAGCCCCAGCATTTT. This sequence encodes CAISEGSYLRADQPQHF.

This clonotype was recorded at least ten times. The rearrangement uses TRBV24-1 and TRBJ1-3; D remains ambiguous. Trimming left V 3 bases short and J 9 bases short, with 11 bases between. Germline V CDR1 and CDR2: KGHDR, SFDVKD. The CDR3 loop spans 13 amino acids. CDR3: CATSDRSGSTIYF. In DNA form, the CDR3 reads TGTGCCACCAGTGATCGGTCGGGGAGCACCATATATTTT.

Ten or more counts support this clonotype. The rearrangement uses TRBV2 and TRBJ1-3; D not certain. The ends were cut back, 1 base at V and 0 bases at J, with 10 bases in the middle. Looked up from germline, CDR1 is SNHLY and CDR2 is FYNNEI. The CDR3 runs 16 residues. CDR3 nucleotides: TGTGCCAGCAGTGAAGAGGCGGCGAGCTCTGGAAACACCATATATTTT. This codes for CASSEEAASSGNTIYF.

The CDR3 DNA follows: TGCGCCAGCAGCCAAGAAGTGGGGAGCGGGGGGGTCACAGATACGCAGTATTTT. It codes for CASSQEVGSGGVTDTQYF. J is TRBJ2-3 and V is TRBV4-3; 10 nucleotides line up with TRBD2. The germline gives CDR1 LGHNA, CDR2 YSLEER. The trim removed 0 bases at V and 2 bases at J, leaving 8 bases unmatched. This CDR3 region has 18 residues.

This clonotype was counted at least ten times. The rearrangement joins TRBV6-2 or TRBV6-3 to TRBJ2-3; 11 positions agree with TRBD2. CDR3 size: 18 residues. Germline V gene lookup returns CDR1 MNHEY and CDR2 SVGEGT. After removal of 2 bases from V and 0 bases from J, the junction contained 7 bases not matched to a gene. CDR3 bases: TGTGCCAGCAGTTACCCGGGACTAGCGGTCTCCAGCACAGATACGCAGTATTTT. It is translated as CASSYPGLAVSSTDTQYF.

The chain carries TRBV18 and TRBJ2-7; 8 positions agree with TRBD2. Germline V lookup: CDR1 KGHSH, CDR2 LQKENI. CDR3 length equals 12 residues. The V segment lost 5 bases and the J segment 5 bases; nucleotides outside the gene matches: 2. Here the CDR3 reads CASSNSGDEQYF. The CDR3 nucleotides are TGTGCCAGCTCAAATAGCGGGGACGAGCAGTACTTC. The full variable domain, completed using reference TRBV18 and TRBJ2-7, is NAGVMQNPRHLVRRRGQEARLRCSPMKGHSHVYWYRQLPEEGLKFMVYLQKENIIDESGMPKERFSAEFPKEGPSILRIQQVVRGDSAAYFCASSNSGDEQYFGPGTRLTVT.